This TCR beta chain was sequenced during a study of shared clonotypes between healthy human individuals. The method was immunoSEQ multiplex PCR; TCRdb's version includes in-frame clones alone and lacks a portion of them. The repertoire holds nearly 1,000,000 clones, with over 60% as singletons. The V and J ends lost 6 bases and 8 bases respectively, with 13 bases between them. CDR1 and CDR2 from the germline V gene are DFQATT and SNEGSKA (reference sequence). The CDR3 totals 11 residues. The TCR was taken from a man aged 18 to 29 in good health. V and J are TRBV20-1 and TRBJ1-2; D gene unclear. Sequenced sample: memory CD4+ T cells sorted from blood. Subset indicated: CD45RA-negative fraction. The CDR3 sequence is CSADYPNGYTF. The CDR3 DNA sequence: TGCAGTGCCGATTACCCCAACGGCTACACCTTC.